This T cell receptor beta chain stems from a study of identical twins. General observations from the study: Insertion counts were lower in abundant cord blood beta clonotypes, a trend that memory repertoires did not show.

TCRdb analysed the 5' RACE reads with MiXCR anew, one entry per CDR3 protein. Of about 810,000 distinct CDR3 sequences in the sample, 9% to 15% were seen once. The CDR3 is 14 amino acids. V lost 7 bases to trimming and J lost 3 bases; unmatched junction nucleotides: 8. Concerning this clonotype itself: Its antigen is not identified.

The same data also contributed to another study, on yellow fever vaccine responses in identical twins.

The source of this sequence is a woman younger than 35 in good health. The sample comprised PBMCs. The rearrangement uses TRBV12-3 or TRBV12-4 and TRBJ1-1; TRBD1 matches 7 bases. CDR3 residues: CASMQRGLHTEAFF. CDR3 sequence (DNA): TGTGCCAGCATGCAAAGGGGGCTCCACACTGAAGCTTTCTTT.